The sequence of this T cell receptor (beta chain) was determined in a study of blood T cell repertoires in COVID-19. At the level of the study: Whether acute or convalescent, the COVID-19 samples came from the United States, Italy and Spain. Sample material is recorded as cDNA or gDNA derived from T cells, B-cell-depleted T cells, or PBMCs.

V lost 6 bases and J 7 bases, leaving 13 bases between the germline ends. This CDR3 is 13 amino acids long. As handled by the study authors: Amplifying reference gene primers gave estimates of nucleated cell counts. The method was immunoSEQ multiplex PCR; TCRdb's version includes in-frame clones alone and lacks a portion of them. D and trimming were read from the DNA, whereas the V and J calls and clone size are those reported in that table. This sample has under 95,000 clones, with about 87% found just once. This receptor was identified in a woman aged 50 to 60 with acute or convalescent COVID-19. Sequencing was done on a sample of peripheral blood. The V gene is TRBV12-3 or TRBV12-4, the J gene TRBJ1-5; D may be TRBD1 (6 bases). The CDR3 bases are TGTGCCAGCAGCGGACAGATAGGGCAGCCCCAGCATTTT. This translates into CASSGQIGQPQHF.